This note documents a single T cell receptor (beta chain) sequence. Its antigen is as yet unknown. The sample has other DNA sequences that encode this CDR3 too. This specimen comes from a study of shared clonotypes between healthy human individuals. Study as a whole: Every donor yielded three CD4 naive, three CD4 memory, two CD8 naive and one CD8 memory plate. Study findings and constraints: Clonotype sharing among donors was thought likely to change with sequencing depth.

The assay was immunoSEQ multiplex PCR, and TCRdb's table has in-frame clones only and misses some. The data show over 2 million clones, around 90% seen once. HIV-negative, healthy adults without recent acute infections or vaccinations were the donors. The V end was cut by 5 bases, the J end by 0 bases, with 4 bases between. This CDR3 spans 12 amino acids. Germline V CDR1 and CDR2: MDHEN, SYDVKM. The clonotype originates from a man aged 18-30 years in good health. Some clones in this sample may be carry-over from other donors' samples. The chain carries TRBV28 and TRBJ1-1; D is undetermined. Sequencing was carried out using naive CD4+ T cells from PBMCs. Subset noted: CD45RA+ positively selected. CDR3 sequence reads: CASSPMNTEAFF. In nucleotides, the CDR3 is TGTGCCAGCAGTCCTATGAACACTGAAGCTTTCTTT.